The 24 T cell receptor beta chains in this list originate from one sample, sequenced in a study of OX40 agonist ivuxolimab in advanced cancers. Using immunoSEQ multiplex PCR, the repertoire was profiled, and TCRdb retains in-frame clones only, with some absent. The sample records about 94,000 clones, roughly 84% being singletons. The sequences come from CD4+ or CD8+ T cells sorted from blood, collected in a trial of the OX40 agonist ivuxolimab. The source of these receptors is an adult with an advanced solid tumor such as melanoma, head and neck, liver or kidney cancer.

CDR3 loop: CASSSLRVASYEQYF. As DNA, the CDR3 is TGTGCCAGCAGTTCCCTGCGTGTAGCGAGCTACGAGCAGTACTTC. This chain links TRBV6-5 with TRBJ2-7, with D tentatively TRBD2 (5 bases). Trimming took off 4 bases at V and 3 bases at J, with 16 bases between the two ends. CDR3 length equals 15 residues. Germline V gene data show CDR1 as MNHEY and CDR2 as SVGAGI.

In DNA, the CDR3 is TGTGCCAGCAGTGATTGGCGGGGGTATAACAATGAGCAGTTCTTC. It encodes CASSDWRGYNNEQFF. This sequence joins TRBV6-1 and TRBJ2-1; 7 nucleotides match TRBD2. The germline V gene has CDR1 MNHNS and CDR2 SASEGT. The J segment lost 5 bases and the V segment lost 3 bases, leaving 7 bases of the junction unmatched. There are 15 residues in the CDR3.

The chain links TRBV7-2 to TRBJ2-3; D is perhaps TRBD1 (7 bases). Germline CDR1 SGHTA, CDR2 FQGNSA. This CDR3 is built from 18 residues. Trimming took 2 bases from V and 13 from J, leaving 31 bases between them. CDR3 in DNA: TGTGCCAGCAGCTTACGCCCCGGGCGGGACAGAAATAGTATACCGGAGTATTTT. Translation: CASSLRPGRDRNSIPEYF.

V usage is TRBV12-5 and J usage is TRBJ1-5; D may be TRBD1 (6 bases). The germline CDR1 and CDR2 sequences are LGHNT and FRNRAP. The ends were cut back, 1 base at V and 9 bases at J, with 25 bases in the middle. The CDR3 spans 18 residues. CDR3 region: CASGLDPSGGPFGGPQHF. The CDR3 DNA is TGTGCTAGTGGTTTGGACCCCAGTGGGGGCCCCTTTGGGGGGCCCCAGCATTTT.

The table lists this clone with a count of one. The rearrangement uses TRBV6-5 and TRBJ2-5, with D unresolved. The CDR3 is made up of 14 amino acids. V was shortened by 6 bases and J by 2 bases, with 13 bases between the two germline ends. Germline assignment: CDR1 MNHEY and CDR2 SVGAGI. CDR3 loop: CASSRKTGQETQYF. DNA for the CDR3: TGTGCCAGCAGCCGTAAAACCGGGCAAGAGACCCAGTACTTC.

V and J are TRBV5-4 and TRBJ1-2, with D possibly TRBD1 on 5 matching bases. The CDR3 runs to 15 residues. CDR1 is SGHNT, CDR2 YYREEE, per germline (reference sequence). V lost 4 bases and J lost 4, with 17 bases in between. In DNA form, the CDR3 reads TGTGCCAGCAGCCTCGGGACTCTTACCTTCTATGGCTACACCTTC. Translation: CASSLGTLTFYGYTF.

The chain has TRBV27 and TRBJ2-1, with 8 positions matching TRBD1. Germline V CDR1 and CDR2: MNHEY, SMNVEV (reference sequence). V trimming: 5 bases; J trimming: 0 bases; junction bases outside the gene matches: 15. CDR3 length equals 19 residues. CDR3 sequence (DNA): TGTGCCAGCAGTCCCGGAGGGGGCAGGGGGCGAAGCTCCTACAATGAGCAGTTCTTC. It specifies CASSPGGGRGRSSYNEQFF.

This chain connects TRBV5-1 to TRBJ1-1; maybe TRBD1 (6 bases). The V end lost 1 base, the J end lost 10 bases, and 23 bases lay between the germline ends. Looked up from germline, CDR1 is SGHRS and CDR2 is YFSETQ. This CDR3 is built from 16 residues. CDR3 amino acids: CASSLRVGQRPARAFF. In nucleotides, the CDR3 is TGCGCCAGCAGCTTGCGTGTCGGACAGCGGCCCGCACGAGCTTTCTTT.

This clone was recorded only once. The genes are TRBV4-2 and TRBJ2-3; 11 bases agree with TRBD1. The junction had 1 base not matched to a gene; V was cut back by 1 base and J by 1 base. The CDR3 runs 16 residues. Germline V gives CDR1 LGHNA, CDR2 YNFKEQ. The CDR3 nucleotides are TGTGCCAGCAGCCAAGGGGGACAGGGGGGCACAGATACGCAGTATTTT. This encodes CASSQGGQGGTDTQYF.

CDR3 amino acids: CASSRSGGLETQYF. The CDR3 nucleotides read TGTGCCAGCAGTCGGTCGGGGGGGCTGGAGACCCAGTACTTC. The chain combines TRBV6-5 with TRBJ2-5; 8 bases fit TRBD2. V dropped 5 bases and J dropped 5; count of bases not matched to a gene: 7. The CDR3 has 14 residues. Germline assignment: CDR1 MNHEY and CDR2 SVGAGI.

The gene calls are TRBV6-1 and TRBJ1-2, with 8 bases identical to TRBD1. CDR1 is MNHNS and CDR2 is SASEGT in the germline V gene. After removal of 4 bases from V and 6 bases from J, the junction contained 4 bases not matched to a gene. This CDR3 spans 13 amino acids. As DNA, the CDR3 is TGTGCCAGCAGTGGACAGGGGTGGGATGGCTACACCTTC. Amino acid sequence: CASSGQGWDGYTF.

The sample holds one count of this clone. V is TRBV10-3 and J is TRBJ2-3, with D possibly matching TRBD1 (6 bases). V lost 7 bases, J lost 5 bases, and 31 bases lay in between. CDR3 size: 19 residues. In germline, CDR1 is ENHRY, CDR2 SYGVKD. The CDR3 DNA is TGTGCCATCACCTCCGGACGGGACACCCGGGACCCAGCACAAGATACGCAGTATTTT. Encoded protein: CAITSGRDTRDPAQDTQYF.

V gene TRBV6-5 combines with J gene TRBJ2-7, with D perhaps matching TRBD1 (5 bases). The CDR3 length is 12 residues. Germline CDR1 reads MNHEY; CDR2 reads SVGAGI. Trimming left V 4 bases short and J 7 bases short, with 11 bases between. The CDR3 is CASSSGFGEQYF. Written as DNA, the CDR3 is TGTGCCAGCAGTTCAGGGTTTGGGGAGCAGTACTTC.

The chain recombines TRBV18 with TRBJ1-4; a weak D match, TRBD1 (5 bases). The CDR3 contains 14 residues. Deletions cut 6 bases from V and 10 bases from J, with 18 bases between. Germline V gene sequence: CDR1 KGHSH, CDR2 LQKENI. As DNA, the CDR3 is TGTGCCAGCTCGCCGGGGAAAGGGGAAGTAAAACTGTTTTTT. Its translation is CASSPGKGEVKLFF.

This rearrangement joins TRBV5-5 to TRBJ1-5; no definite D call. V dropped 4 bases and J dropped 5 bases, with 13 bases sitting between them. This CDR3 spans 14 amino acids. Germline CDR1 SGHKS, CDR2 YYEKEE (reference sequence). The CDR3 DNA is TGTGCCAGCAGCATGGACCGTCCTGATCAGCCCCAGCATTTT. This gives the protein CASSMDRPDQPQHF.

The CDR3 region is CASSLTRGIYEQYF. The DNA of the CDR3 is TGTGCCAGCAGCTTAACTCGGGGGATATACGAGCAGTACTTC. The V call is TRBV7-9, the J call TRBJ2-7; maybe TRBD2 (6 bases). Germline lookup yields CDR1 SEHNR and CDR2 FQNEAQ (reference sequence). This CDR3 is 14 amino acids long. The ends were cut back, 2 bases at V and 4 bases at J, with 12 bases in the middle.

This chain uses TRBV19 with TRBJ1-5; D might be TRBD1 (5 bases). Deletions cut 10 bases from V and 2 bases from J, with 24 bases between. Germline CDR1 LNHDA, CDR2 SQIVND (reference sequence). The CDR3 runs 17 residues. The CDR3 DNA sequence: TGTGCCACTTCCCGAACAACCGGGACCGGGGGCAATCAGCCCCAGCATTTT. This sequence encodes CATSRTTGTGGNQPQHF.

CDR3: CSVGGGGTDTQYF. CDR3 coding DNA: TGCAGCGTTGGAGGGGGGGGGACAGATACGCAGTATTTT. The chain links TRBV29-1 to TRBJ2-3, with D maybe TRBD2 (7 bases). CDR1 is SQVTM and CDR2 is ANQGSEA in the germline V gene. V was pared by 4 bases and J by 3 bases, with 11 bases between. The CDR3 extends over 13 amino acids.

The V gene is TRBV9, the J gene TRBJ1-4; tentative D call: TRBD1 (6 bases). The CDR3 extends over 14 amino acids. The V gene lost 4 bases and the J gene lost 8 bases, with 15 bases spanning the gap. CDR1 is SGDLS and CDR2 is YYNGEE in the germline V gene. This CDR3 is CASSPPGTSEKLFF. The CDR3 DNA is TGTGCCAGCAGCCCCCCCGGGACATCGGAAAAACTGTTTTTT. The full variable domain, in which reference TRBV9 and TRBJ1-4 provide the parts outside the CDR3, is DSGVTQTPKHLITATGQRVTLRCSPRSGDLSVYWYQQSLDQGLQFLIQYYNGEERAKGNILERFSAQQFPDLHSELNLSSLELGDSALYFCASSPPGTSEKLFFGSGTQLSVL.

V is TRBV7-8 and J is TRBJ2-7, with 7 bases that match TRBD2. The ends lost 8 bases at V and 0 bases at J; junction bases unmatched: 7. CDR3 size: 14 residues. The V gene's germline CDR1 is SGHVS and CDR2 FQNEAQ. The CDR3 coding sequence is TGTGCCAGCGGTGGGGGGGGGACCTCCTACGAGCAGTACTTC. Its translation: CASGGGGTSYEQYF.

The chain employs TRBV7-9 and TRBJ2-1; D not certain. Looked up from germline, CDR1 is SEHNR and CDR2 is FQNEAQ (reference sequence). V was shortened by 1 base and J by 7 bases, with 8 bases between the two germline ends. The CDR3 is made up of 13 amino acids. CDR3 DNA: TGTGCCAGCAGCTTAGTCTGGGTAAATGAGCAGTTCTTC. This gives the protein CASSLVWVNEQFF.

The chain couples TRBV18 to TRBJ1-5, with 7 bases matching TRBD1. V dropped 6 bases and J dropped 1; count of bases not matched to a gene: 3. There are 14 residues in the CDR3. Germline CDR1 reads KGHSH; CDR2 reads LQKENI. The CDR3 region has the DNA TGTGCCAGCTCCCAGGGGGGGAGCAATCAGCCCCAGCATTTT. Its protein product is CASSQGGSNQPQHF.

The V call is TRBV4-3, the J call TRBJ2-3; unclear D gene. Between the trimmed V and J ends, which lost 0 bases and 0 bases, there was a span of 4 bases. Per the germline V gene, CDR1 is LGHNA and CDR2 is YSLEER. This CDR3 is 14 amino acids long. The CDR3 loop reads CASSQDTSTDTQYF. CDR3 DNA sequence: TGCGCCAGCAGCCAAGATACCAGCACAGATACGCAGTATTTT.

The CDR3 DNA sequence: TGTGCCAGCAGCAAAGGACCAGGACCCTACTCTGGGGCCAACGTCCTGACTTTC. This gives the protein CASSKGPGPYSGANVLTF. The chain links TRBV21-1 to TRBJ2-6. TRBV21-1 is a known pseudogene. The CDR3 length is 18 residues.